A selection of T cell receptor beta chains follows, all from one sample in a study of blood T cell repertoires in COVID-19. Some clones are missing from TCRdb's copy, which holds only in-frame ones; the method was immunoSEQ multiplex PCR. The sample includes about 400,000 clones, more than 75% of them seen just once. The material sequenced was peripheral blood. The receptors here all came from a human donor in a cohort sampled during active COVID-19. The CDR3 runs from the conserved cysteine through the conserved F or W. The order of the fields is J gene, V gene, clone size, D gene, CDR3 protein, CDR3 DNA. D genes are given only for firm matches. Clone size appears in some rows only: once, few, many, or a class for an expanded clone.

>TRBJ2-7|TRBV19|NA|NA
CASSIAPGPYEQYF
TGTGCCAGTAGTATAGCCCCAGGGCCCTACGAGCAGTACTTC
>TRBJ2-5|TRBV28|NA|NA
CASSRRGGLGTQYF
TGTGCCAGCAGTAGAAGGGGTGGCTTAGGCACCCAGTACTTC
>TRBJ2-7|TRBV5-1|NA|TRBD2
CASSTGTSASYEQYF
TGCGCCAGCAGCACGGGGACTAGCGCGAGCTACGAGCAGTACTTC
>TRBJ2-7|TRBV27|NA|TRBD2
CASSLGAGGYEQYF
TGTGCCAGCAGTTTAGGAGCGGGAGGTTATGAGCAGTACTTC
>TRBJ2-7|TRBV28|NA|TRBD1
CASSPPPGGRVEQYF
TGTGCCAGCAGTCCACCCCCAGGGGGCCGCGTCGAGCAGTACTTC
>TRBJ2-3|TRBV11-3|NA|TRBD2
CASSHRREFGTDTQYF
TGTGCCAGCAGCCACCGGCGGGAGTTCGGGACAGATACGCAGTATTTT
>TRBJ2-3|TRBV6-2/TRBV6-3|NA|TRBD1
CASSPSIGQEGWHTQYF
TGTGCCAGCAGCCCTTCCATTGGACAGGAAGGTTGGCATACGCAGTATTTT
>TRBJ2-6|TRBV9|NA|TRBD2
CASSVAGGGLRANVLTF
TGTGCCAGCAGCGTAGCGGGAGGGGGGTTAAGGGCCAACGTCCTGACTTTC
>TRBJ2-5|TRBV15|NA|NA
CATSRDEGGEETQYF
TGTGCCACCAGCAGAGATGAAGGAGGCGAGGAGACCCAGTACTTC
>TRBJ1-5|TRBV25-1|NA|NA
CASSLENQPQHF
TGTGCCAGCAGTTTAGAGAATCAGCCCCAGCATTTT
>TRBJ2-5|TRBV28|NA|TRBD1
CASNRQGWGETQYF
TGTGCCAGCAATCGACAGGGGTGGGGAGAGACCCAGTACTTC
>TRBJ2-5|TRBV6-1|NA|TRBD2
CASSEAGASGGYQETQYF
TGTGCCAGCAGTGAAGCTGGGGCTAGCGGGGGGTACCAAGAGACCCAGTACTTC
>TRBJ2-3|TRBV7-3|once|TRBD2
CASSPRGGIADTQYF
TGTGCCAGCAGCCCACGGGGAGGGATTGCAGATACGCAGTATTTT
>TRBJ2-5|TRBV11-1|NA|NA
CASSLEQGETQYF
TGTGCCAGCAGCTTAGAGCAGGGAGAGACCCAGTACTTC
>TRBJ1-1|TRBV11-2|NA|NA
CASSLVGRVNTEAFF
TGTGCCAGCAGCTTAGTGGGCAGGGTGAACACTGAAGCTTTCTTT
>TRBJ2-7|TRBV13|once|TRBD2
CASSLRHLAGGWEQYF
TGTGCCAGCAGCTTGCGGCATTTGGCGGGAGGGTGGGAGCAGTACTTC
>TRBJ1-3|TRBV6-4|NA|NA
CASSEESRGIYF
TGTGCCAGCAGTGAAGAATCCAGGGGCATATATTTT
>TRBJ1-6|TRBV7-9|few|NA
CASSQQGGSPLHF
TGTGCCAGCAGCCAACAGGGTGGTTCACCCCTCCACTTT
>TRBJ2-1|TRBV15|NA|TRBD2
CATSPLEGSGSHDEQFF
TGTGCCACCAGCCCTCTTGAGGGTAGCGGGAGCCACGATGAGCAGTTCTTC
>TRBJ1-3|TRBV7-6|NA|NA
CASSSGGGGTSSGNTIYF
TGTGCCAGCAGCTCCGGCGGGGGGGGAACCAGCTCTGGAAACACCATATATTTT
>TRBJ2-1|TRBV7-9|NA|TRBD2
CASSLLTSGSLYNEQFF
TGTGCCAGCAGCTTGTTGACTAGCGGGAGTCTATACAATGAGCAGTTCTTC
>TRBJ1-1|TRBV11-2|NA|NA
CASSLGVLNTEAFF
TGTGCCAGCAGTCTAGGGGTCTTGAACACTGAAGCTTTCTTT
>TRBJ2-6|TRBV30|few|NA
CAWSPGVSGANVLTF
TGTGCCTGGAGTCCCGGGGTGTCTGGGGCCAACGTCCTGACTTTC
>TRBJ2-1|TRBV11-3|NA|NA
CASSLWGENNEQFF
TGTGCCAGCAGCTTATGGGGAGAAAACAATGAGCAGTTCTTC
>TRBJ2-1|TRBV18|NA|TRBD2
CASSPRGTSGTNEQFF
TGTGCCAGCTCACCACGGGGTACTAGCGGTACCAATGAGCAGTTCTTC
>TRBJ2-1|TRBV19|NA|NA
CASSEREDNEQFF
TGTGCCAGTAGTGAAAGAGAAGACAATGAGCAGTTCTTC
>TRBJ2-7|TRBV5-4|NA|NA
CASSLSETYEQYF
TGTGCCAGCAGCTTATCAGAAACCTACGAGCAGTACTTC
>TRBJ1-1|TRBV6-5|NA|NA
CASSQDTEAFF
TGTGCCAGCAGCCAGGACACTGAAGCTTTCTTT
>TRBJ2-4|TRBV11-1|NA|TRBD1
CASSKLQGAKNIQYF
TGTGCCAGCAGCAAACTACAGGGGGCCAAAAACATTCAGTACTTC
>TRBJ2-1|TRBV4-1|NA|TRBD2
CASSHTPGLADNNEQFF
TGCGCCAGCAGCCATACCCCGGGACTAGCGGACAACAATGAGCAGTTCTTC
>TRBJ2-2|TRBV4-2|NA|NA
CASSQVGGRGGAFGGELFF
TGTGCCAGCAGCCAAGTGGGTGGCCGTGGGGGGGCCTTTGGCGGGGAGCTGTTTTTT
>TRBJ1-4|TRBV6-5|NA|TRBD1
CASSRDSNPEKLFF
TGTGCCAGCAGCCGGGACAGCAACCCTGAAAAACTGTTTTTT
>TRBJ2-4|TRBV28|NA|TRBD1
CASSTPTGGSKNIQYF
TGTGCCAGCAGTACCCCTACAGGGGGGTCCAAAAACATTCAGTACTTC
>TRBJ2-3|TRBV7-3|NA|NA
CASSQLTPRGLGTDTQYF
TGTGCCAGCAGCCAGCTAACTCCCAGGGGTTTGGGCACAGATACGCAGTATTTT
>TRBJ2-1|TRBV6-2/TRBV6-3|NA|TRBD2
CASRPSMRGSYNEQFF
TGTGCCAGCAGACCTTCGATGCGGGGGTCCTACAATGAGCAGTTCTTC
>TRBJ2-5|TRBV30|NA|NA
CAWSVKWAGRETQYF
TGTGCCTGGAGTGTAAAGTGGGCGGGGAGAGAGACCCAGTACTTC
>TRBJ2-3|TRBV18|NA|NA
CASSGQETDTQYF
TGTGCCAGCTCAGGGCAAGAAACAGATACGCAGTATTTT
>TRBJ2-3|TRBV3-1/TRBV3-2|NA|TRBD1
CASSPRQPTGGATDTQYF
TGTGCCAGCAGCCCCCGACAGCCGACAGGGGGAGCCACAGATACGCAGTATTTT
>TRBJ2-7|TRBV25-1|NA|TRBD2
CASSGTSGAYEQYF
TGTGCCAGCAGTGGGACTAGCGGGGCCTACGAGCAGTACTTC
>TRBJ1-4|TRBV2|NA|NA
CASSDTGYGEKLFF
TGTGCCAGCAGTGACACGGGGTATGGGGAAAAACTGTTTTTT
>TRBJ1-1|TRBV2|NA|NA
CASKRFRDSAGQGAFF
TGTGCCAGCAAACGGTTCCGAGACAGCGCGGGTCAGGGGGCTTTCTTT
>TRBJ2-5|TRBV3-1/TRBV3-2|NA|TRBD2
CASSKESGRQTQYF
TGTGCCAGCAGTAAGGAGAGCGGGAGGCAGACCCAGTACTTC
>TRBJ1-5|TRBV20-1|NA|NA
CSASRGGVSNQPQHF
TGCAGTGCTAGTCGTGGGGGGGTAAGCAATCAGCCCCAGCATTTT
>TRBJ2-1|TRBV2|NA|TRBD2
CASSDLPEREGRDEQFF
TGTGCCAGCAGTGACCTCCCCGAGCGGGAGGGCCGCGATGAGCAGTTCTTC
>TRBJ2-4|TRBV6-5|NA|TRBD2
CASSPWGGNIQYF
TGTGCCAGCTCGCCCTGGGGGGGAAACATTCAGTACTTC
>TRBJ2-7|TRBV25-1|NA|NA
CASSRPGLPLEQYF
TGTGCCAGCAGTCGCCCGGGACTCCCGTTGGAGCAGTACTTC
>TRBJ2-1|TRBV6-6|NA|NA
CASSYLRVYNEQFF
TGTGCCAGCAGTTACTTGAGAGTCTACAATGAGCAGTTCTTC
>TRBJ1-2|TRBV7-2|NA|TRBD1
CASSFQTGTGNGYTF
TGTGCCAGCAGCTTCCAAACCGGGACAGGGAATGGCTACACCTTC
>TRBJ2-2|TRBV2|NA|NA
CASSEYRNTGELFF
TGTGCCAGCAGTGAATACAGGAACACCGGGGAGCTGTTTTTT
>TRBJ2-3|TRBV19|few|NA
CASSIRSGTSTDTQYF
TGTGCCAGTAGTATACGGAGCGGAACTAGCACAGATACGCAGTATTTT
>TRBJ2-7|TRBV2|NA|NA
CASSEGHTPSF
TGTGCCAGCAGTGAGGGACACACTCCAAGCTTC